This section outlines one TCR beta chain sequence together with its context. Its target is unknown. The source of the sample is a study of response to subunit inactivated influenza vaccine. The CDR3 loop spans 15 amino acids. Per the germline V gene, CDR1 is MNHNS and CDR2 is SASEGT. V lost 6 bases, J lost 0 bases, and 13 bases lay in between. Study conclusions and caveats: With each seasonal influenza vaccination, the authors suggested, few new T cells are recruited.

TCRdb called the RT-PCR reads again in MiXCR, with one record for every CDR3 protein. Among hundreds of thousands of distinct CDR3 sequences, around a sixth were seen once, and the ten largest hold 11%. V gene TRBV6-1 combines with J gene TRBJ2-3; D is perhaps TRBD1 (5 bases). The sample consisted of PBMCs from blood, taken roughly 13 days after vaccination. The source of this sequence is a man in his fifties who received an inactivated influenza vaccine. CDR3 sequence reads: CASSPTQGSTDTQYF. The CDR3, as DNA: TGTGCCAGCAGCCCAACCCAGGGTAGCACAGATACGCAGTATTTT.